The source of this T cell receptor beta chain is a study of blood T cells in healthy people across ages. Study-wide results and limits: Any changes in expanded clonotypes were possibly confounded, as donor CMV status remained unknown.

About this clonotype itself: Its cognate antigen is unknown.

Unmatched junction bases numbered 4, after V lost 0 bases and J lost 4 bases. The CDR3 loop spans 15 amino acids. CDR1 is LNHNV and CDR2 is YYDKDF in the germline V gene (reference sequence). A sample-barcoded 5' primer and a J-beta primer mix were used in a second PCR of roughly 7 to 12 cycles. One entry per CDR3 protein, called by TCRdb with MiXCR from the 5' RACE reads. The sample gives 650,000 to 1,000,000 distinct CDR3 sequences, about 37% of which show up once; about an eighth is in the top ten. The receptor comes from a man aged 18 to 29 in good health. V gene TRBV15 combines with J gene TRBJ2-5, with 8 bases lining up with TRBD1. The sequenced material came from blood. The CDR3 loop is CATSRDPDRGETQYF. The CDR3 DNA sequence: TGTGCCACCAGCAGAGATCCCGACAGGGGAGAGACCCAGTACTTC.